The 26 T cell receptor beta chains below all came from one sample that was sequenced in a study of blood T cell repertoires in COVID-19. Sequenced by immunoSEQ multiplex PCR; TCRdb stores in-frame clones only, minus some. The sample contains about 440,000 clones, more than 85% of which appear only once. Sequencing input: peripheral blood. These receptors originate from a woman in her 30s with acute or convalescent COVID-19.

There are a few counts of this clone. The chain employs TRBV5-1 and TRBJ2-7, with 12 bases that match TRBD2. This CDR3 is 17 amino acids long. V gave up 4 bases and J gave up 0 bases; unmatched junction bases: 8. Germline V gene lookup returns CDR1 SGHRS and CDR2 YFSETQ. As DNA, the CDR3 is TGCGCCAGCAGCGGACGAACTAGCGGGGGGCACTCCTACGAGCAGTACTTC. Amino acids: CASSGRTSGGHSYEQYF.

The chain employs TRBV4-1 and TRBJ2-5, with a weak D call TRBD1 (6 bases). Germline CDR1 reads MGHRA; CDR2 reads YSYEKL. The CDR3 is 15 residues long. The V end lost 1 base, the J end lost 4 bases, and 13 bases lay between the germline ends. CDR3 in amino acids: CASSQVGSRGETQYF. CDR3 nucleotide sequence: TGCGCCAGCAGCCAAGTGGGCTCCAGGGGAGAGACCCAGTACTTC.

The V gene is TRBV4-1, the J gene TRBJ2-3, with TRBD2 identical over 7 bases. CDR1 is MGHRA and CDR2 is YSYEKL in the germline V gene. The CDR3 contains 16 residues. V trimming: 0 bases; J trimming: 1 base; junction bases outside the gene matches: 4. CDR3: CASSQDGGVGTDTQYF. The CDR3 DNA follows: TGCGCCAGCAGCCAAGATGGGGGGGTAGGCACAGATACGCAGTATTTT.

The chain employs TRBV6-2 or TRBV6-3 and TRBJ1-2; 7 positions match TRBD1. The CDR3 has 15 residues. V shed 0 bases and J 7 bases; nucleotides not matched to a gene: 8. Germline CDR1 reads MNHEY; CDR2 reads SVGEGT. Written as DNA, the CDR3 is TGTGCCAGCAGTTACTCAGAGGGGGCGAAAGGTGGCTACACCTTC. Its protein product is CASSYSEGAKGGYTF.

The count of this clone is one. The chain links TRBV24-1 to TRBJ1-5; perhaps TRBD1 as D (5 bases). The germline CDR1 and CDR2 sequences are KGHDR and SFDVKD. The CDR3 is 14 residues long. Trimming left V 3 bases short and J 4 bases short, with 9 bases between. The CDR3 loop reads CATSDRQGNQPQHF. The DNA for the CDR3 is TGTGCCACCAGTGATCGGCAGGGTAATCAGCCCCAGCATTTT.

The V call is TRBV10-3, the J call TRBJ2-1; TRBD2 aligns across 9 bases. The CDR3 has 14 amino acids. The V gene end was trimmed by 8 bases and the J gene end by 8 bases; junction bases not matched to a gene: 10. In germline, CDR1 is ENHRY, CDR2 SYGVKD. CDR3 region: CAIGPGGGAYEQFF. The CDR3, as DNA: TGTGCCATCGGGCCTGGCGGGGGGGCCTATGAGCAGTTCTTC.

This clone has just a few counts. J is TRBJ1-6 and V is TRBV5-1; D is possibly TRBD1 (5 bases). V was clipped by 4 bases and J by 11 bases, with 19 bases between them. Germline CDR1 is SGHRS and CDR2 is YFSETQ. The CDR3 totals 15 residues. CDR3 region: CASSTDGASGAPLHF. The DNA for the CDR3 is TGCGCCAGCAGCACGGACGGGGCTTCGGGGGCACCCCTCCACTTT.

The chain is built from TRBV7-9 and TRBJ1-5; D is possibly TRBD1 (6 bases). V dropped 4 bases and J dropped 2 bases, with 12 bases sitting between them. The CDR3 consists of 15 residues. Germline assignment: CDR1 SEHNR and CDR2 FQNEAQ (reference sequence). This CDR3 reads CASSSGQNGNQPQHF. The CDR3 DNA reads TGTGCCAGCAGCTCGGGACAAAATGGCAATCAGCCCCAGCATTTT.

The chain has TRBV5-6 and TRBJ2-2, with 9 nucleotides matching TRBD1. The ends lost 6 bases at V and 6 bases at J; junction bases unmatched: 12. Germline V lookup: CDR1 SGHDT, CDR2 YYEEEE. The CDR3 consists of 16 residues. For the CDR3, the DNA is TGTGCCAGCAACGAAGGGAGACAGGGGGTGTCCGGGGAGCTGTTTTTT. It encodes CASNEGRQGVSGELFF.

The rearrangement joins TRBV20-1 to TRBJ2-7, with D unclear. The CDR3 has 11 amino acids. In germline, CDR1 is DFQATT, CDR2 SNEGSKA (reference sequence). Trimming left V 3 bases short and J 5 bases short, with 8 bases between. The CDR3 DNA follows: TGCAGTGCTAGTTCGCAGGACGAGCAGTACTTC. Translating it yields CSASSQDEQYF.

The chain carries TRBV6-5 and TRBJ1-2; maybe TRBD1 (6 bases). V shed 7 bases and J shed 5 bases, with 11 bases lying between them. Germline V gene data show CDR1 as MNHEY and CDR2 as SVGAGI. This CDR3 contains 12 residues. CDR3 protein: CASMGGGYGYTF. The CDR3 nucleotides read TGTGCCAGCATGGGAGGGGGTTATGGCTACACCTTC.

CDR3 sequence: CASSRQGSTGELFF. Written as DNA, the CDR3 is TGTGCCAGTAGTCGACAGGGTTCCACCGGGGAGCTGTTTTTT. The rearrangement links TRBV19 to TRBJ2-2; 7 nucleotides align to TRBD1. The V gene's germline CDR1 is LNHDA and CDR2 SQIVND (reference sequence). V lost 5 bases and J lost 4; bases outside the gene matches: 4. The CDR3 is 14 amino acids. The complete variable domain, with remaining parts taken from reference TRBV19 and TRBJ2-2, reads DGGITQSPKYLFRKEGQNVTLSCEQNLNHDAMYWYRQDPGQGLRLIYYSQIVNDFQKGDIAEGYSVSREKKESFPLTVTSAQKNPTAFYLCASSRQGSTGELFFGEGSRLTVL.

This chain uses TRBV28 with TRBJ1-1, with a weak D call TRBD1 (5 bases). The CDR3 is 15 residues long. The germline V gene encodes CDR1 MDHEN and CDR2 SYDVKM. Trimming stripped 3 bases from V and 5 bases from J, with 16 bases between. The CDR3, as DNA: TGTGCCAGCAGTTTCCTCGGGAGAGGGGAGACTGAAGCTTTCTTT. This sequence encodes CASSFLGRGETEAFF.

CDR3 protein: CASSLGPSHTGELFF. CDR3 sequence (DNA): TGTGCCAGCAGCTTAGGCCCCAGTCACACCGGGGAGCTGTTTTTT. The V and J genes are TRBV11-2 and TRBJ2-2; D unresolved. Germline V lookup: CDR1 SGHAT, CDR2 FQNNGV. The ends were cut back, 1 base at V and 3 bases at J, with 9 bases in the middle. This CDR3 is 15 amino acids long.

The rearrangement joins TRBV3-1 (or the pseudogene TRBV3-2) to TRBJ2-1; 13 nucleotides align to TRBD2. V shed 4 bases, J shed 12 bases, and the junction held 9 bases outside the gene matches. Germline CDR1 reads LGHDT; CDR2 reads YNNKEL (reference sequence). This CDR3 has 15 amino acids. CDR3 DNA: TGTGCCAGCAGCCCCCGACTAGCGGGGGGCCTCGGGCAGTTCTTC. Its protein product is CASSPRLAGGLGQFF.

The rearrangement uses TRBV20-1 and TRBJ1-2, with 7 bases identical to TRBD1. CDR3 size: 11 residues. The junction had 2 bases not matched to a gene; V was cut back by 6 bases and J by 4 bases. Germline CDR1 is DFQATT and CDR2 is SNEGSKA (reference sequence). The CDR3 DNA reads TGCAGTGCGACAGGGTCCTATGGCTACACCTTC. Its protein product is CSATGSYGYTF.

This chain connects TRBV27 to TRBJ1-2; 10 nucleotides align to TRBD1. V lost 6 bases to trimming and J lost 1 base; unmatched junction nucleotides: 5. The CDR3 length is 15 residues. Germline CDR1 is MNHEY and CDR2 is SMNVEV (reference sequence). The CDR3 nucleotides are TGTGCCAGCAGGCGGACAGGGGGACTTAACTATGGCTACACCTTC. Translating gives CASRRTGGLNYGYTF.

The genes are TRBV21-1 and TRBJ2-7; the table's D call, TRBD1, was not checked against the DNA. TRBV21-1 is given as a pseudogene. CDR3 length: 15 amino acids. CDR3 nucleotide sequence: TGTGCCAGCAGCAATTTGGGGACAGGGGACTACGAGCAGTACTTC. Residues: CASSNLGTGDYEQYF.

The J gene is TRBJ2-7, the V gene TRBV5-6; TRBD2 is a possible D gene (5 bases). Germline V gene data show CDR1 as SGHDT and CDR2 as YYEEEE. The CDR3 extends over 17 amino acids. Trimming shortened V by 1 base and J by 2 bases, and 19 bases separated the two germline ends. The CDR3 spells CASSLWSGSADPYEQYF. The CDR3 region has the DNA TGTGCCAGCAGCTTGTGGTCAGGATCAGCGGACCCCTACGAGCAGTACTTC. The full variable domain, its missing parts supplied by reference TRBV5-6 and TRBJ2-7, is DAGVTQSPTHLIKTRGQQVTLRCSPKSGHDTVSWYQQALGQGPQFIFQYYEEEERQRGNFPDRFSGHQFPNYSSELNVNALLLGDSALYLCASSLWSGSADPYEQYFGPGTRLTVT.

The V gene is TRBV28, the J gene TRBJ1-2, with 9 bases fitting TRBD1. The ends lost 8 bases at V and 8 bases at J; junction bases unmatched: 9. The CDR3 contains 13 residues. CDR1 is MDHEN and CDR2 is SYDVKM in the germline V gene. The CDR3 nucleotides are TGTGCCAGCCGAGAGGGACAGGGACGAGGCTACACCTTC. Protein product: CASREGQGRGYTF.

CDR3 residues: CASSQVEGLSYNEQFF. Here the CDR3 DNA reads TGTGCCAGCAGCCAAGTCGAGGGCCTCTCCTACAATGAGCAGTTCTTC. The chain is built from TRBV14 and TRBJ2-1; perhaps TRBD2 as D (5 bases). The CDR3 length is 16 residues. The germline V and J ends were trimmed by 1 base and 0 bases, with 10 bases remaining between them. Germline values: CDR1 SGHDN, CDR2 FVKESK.

The chain is built from TRBV28 and TRBJ1-2; a weak D match, TRBD1 (5 bases). CDR3 length: 11 amino acids. Per the germline V gene, CDR1 is MDHEN and CDR2 is SYDVKM. V was pared by 8 bases and J by 8 bases, with 12 bases between. The DNA for the CDR3 is TGTGCCAGCGGGGCAGGTAACGGCTACACCTTC. Its protein product is CASGAGNGYTF.

The chain carries TRBV6-4 and TRBJ2-7; 7 bases map to TRBD2. Losses at the gene ends were 0 bases for V and 3 bases for J; bases not matched to a gene: 11. This CDR3 region has 17 residues. Germline CDR1 and CDR2: MRHNA and SNTAGT. The CDR3 protein is CASSDSPGGGEGYEQYF. CDR3 nucleotide sequence: TGTGCCAGCAGTGACTCCCCTGGGGGAGGGGAAGGCTACGAGCAGTACTTC.

The genes are TRBV5-1 and TRBJ2-1; perhaps TRBD2 as D (6 bases). The germline CDR1 and CDR2 sequences are SGHRS and YFSETQ. The CDR3 totals 14 residues. Trimming pared 4 bases from V and 10 bases from J, leaving 18 bases between. The CDR3 protein is CASSPGGRGGEQFF. The DNA for the CDR3 is TGCGCCAGCAGCCCCGGGGGTCGGGGCGGGGAGCAGTTCTTC.

J is TRBJ1-6 and V is TRBV6-6; no definite D call. Germline V CDR1 and CDR2: MNHNY, SVGAGI (reference sequence). The CDR3 has 13 amino acids. The V and J ends lost 4 bases and 14 bases respectively, with 15 bases between them. The CDR3 region is CASSFPDRLSLHF. The CDR3 nucleotides are TGTGCCAGCAGTTTCCCGGACCGACTATCCCTCCACTTT.

V is TRBV27 and J is TRBJ2-7, with 7 bases that match TRBD1. Germline V lookup: CDR1 MNHEY, CDR2 SMNVEV (reference sequence). Germline trimming cut 3 bases from V and 6 bases from J; bases unmatched to any gene: 8. CDR3 length: 14 residues. CDR3 in DNA: TGTGCCAGCAGTTTCCATGCACAGGGGAGCGAGCAGTACTTC. Translated: CASSFHAQGSEQYF.